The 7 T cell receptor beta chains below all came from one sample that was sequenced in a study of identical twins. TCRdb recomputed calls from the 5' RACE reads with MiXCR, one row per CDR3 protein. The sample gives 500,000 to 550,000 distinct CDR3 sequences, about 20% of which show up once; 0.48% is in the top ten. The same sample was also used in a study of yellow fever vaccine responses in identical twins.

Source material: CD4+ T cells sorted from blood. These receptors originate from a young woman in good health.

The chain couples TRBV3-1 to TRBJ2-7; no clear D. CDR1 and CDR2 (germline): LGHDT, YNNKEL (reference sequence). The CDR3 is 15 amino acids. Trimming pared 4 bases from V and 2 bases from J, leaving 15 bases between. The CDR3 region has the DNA TGTGCCAGCAGCCTCCTAAGGCCCCCGACCTACGAGCAGTACTTC. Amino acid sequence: CASSLLRPPTYEQYF.

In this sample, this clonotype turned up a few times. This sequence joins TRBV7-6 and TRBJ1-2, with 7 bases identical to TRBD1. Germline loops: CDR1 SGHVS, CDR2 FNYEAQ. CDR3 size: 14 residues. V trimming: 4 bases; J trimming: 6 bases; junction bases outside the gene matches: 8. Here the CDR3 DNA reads TGTGCCAGCAGCTCGCGCCGGGACAGCCATGGCTACACCTTC. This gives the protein CASSSRRDSHGYTF.

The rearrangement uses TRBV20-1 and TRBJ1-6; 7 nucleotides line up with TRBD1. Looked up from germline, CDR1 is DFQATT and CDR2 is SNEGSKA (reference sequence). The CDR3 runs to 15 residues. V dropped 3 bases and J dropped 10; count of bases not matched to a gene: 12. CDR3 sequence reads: CSASRAGGVGSPLHF. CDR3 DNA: TGCAGTGCTAGCCGCGCAGGGGGAGTCGGATCACCCCTCCACTTT.

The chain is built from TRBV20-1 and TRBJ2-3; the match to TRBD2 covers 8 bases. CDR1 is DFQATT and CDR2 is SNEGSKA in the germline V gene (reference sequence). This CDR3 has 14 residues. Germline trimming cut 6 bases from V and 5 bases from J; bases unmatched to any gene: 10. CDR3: CSARPGGALDTQYF. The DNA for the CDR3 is TGCAGTGCAAGGCCCGGGGGGGCCTTAGATACGCAGTATTTT.

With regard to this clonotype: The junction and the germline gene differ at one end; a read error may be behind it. CDR3 in DNA: TGTACCAGCAGTCAAACAGAATCAGATACGCAGTATTTT. It yields the protein CTSSQTESDTQYF. The chain couples TRBV5-6 to TRBJ2-3; D is unclear. The CDR3 is made up of 13 amino acids. CDR1 and CDR2 from the germline V gene are SGHDT and YYEEEE.

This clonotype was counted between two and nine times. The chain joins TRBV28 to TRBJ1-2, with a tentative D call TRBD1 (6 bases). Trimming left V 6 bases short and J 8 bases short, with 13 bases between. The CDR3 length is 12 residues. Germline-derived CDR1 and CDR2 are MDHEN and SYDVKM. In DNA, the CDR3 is TGTGCCAGCAGCGGGACACCAGACGGCTACACCTTC. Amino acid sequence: CASSGTPDGYTF.

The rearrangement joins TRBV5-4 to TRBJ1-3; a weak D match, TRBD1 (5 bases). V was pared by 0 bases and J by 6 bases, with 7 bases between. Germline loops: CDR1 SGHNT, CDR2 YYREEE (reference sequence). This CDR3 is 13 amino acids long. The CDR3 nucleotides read TGTGCCAGCAGCTTGGAGGGGTTAAACACCATATATTTT. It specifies CASSLEGLNTIYF.